The subject of this entry is one T cell receptor (beta chain). This specimen comes from a study of shared clonotypes between healthy human individuals. The overall study: Every donor yielded three CD4 naive, three CD4 memory, two CD8 naive and one CD8 memory plate.

The germline V and J ends were trimmed by 0 bases and 6 bases, with 12 bases remaining between them. This CDR3 is 14 amino acids long. In germline, CDR1 is SGHRS, CDR2 YFSETQ. Sorted-subset replicate PCR reactions were performed with approximately 0.2 ug DNA, corresponding to tens of thousands of T cell genomes. As processed by the authors: ImmunoSEQ only sent back junction sequences with no quality scores, so filtering was done differently. Generated by immunoSEQ multiplex PCR, the TCRdb table keeps only in-frame clones and is missing some. V and J calls plus clone size are reproduced from that table; the DNA served to infer D and trimming. The repertoire holds 2 million or so clones, with roughly 96% as singletons.

The chain has TRBV5-1 and TRBJ1-2; D is undetermined. Sequencing input: naive CD4+ T cells sorted from blood. The sample's subset: CD45RA+ positively selected. The receptor was derived from a man aged 18 to 29 in good health. CDR3 in DNA: TGCGCCAGCAGCTTGGCCGGAGGGTGGGATGGCTACACCTTC. As protein: CASSLAGGWDGYTF.